The next 9 T cell receptor beta chains were all read from a single sample in a study. One entry per CDR3 protein results from TCRdb running MiXCR on the RT-PCR reads. The sample has around 700,000 distinct CDR3 sequences, approximately 15% seen once. The sequencing input was memory CD4+ T cells from blood. All receptors derive from a female donor in good health, serving as a healthy control.

This clonotype was observed a few times. The rearrangement uses TRBV5-1 and TRBJ1-3; D perhaps matches TRBD1 (6 bases). V lost 2 bases, J lost 1 base, and 10 bases lay in between. Germline assignment: CDR1 SGHRS and CDR2 YFSETQ. The CDR3 has 15 amino acids. CDR3 amino acids: CASSLTGMSGNTIYF. CDR3 DNA: TGCGCCAGCAGCTTAACAGGGATGTCTGGAAACACCATATATTTT.

This clonotype has just a few counts. The chain is built from TRBV28 and TRBJ2-1; 8 bases map to TRBD1. V shed 3 bases and J 5 bases; nucleotides not matched to a gene: 6. The germline gives CDR1 MDHEN, CDR2 SYDVKM. The CDR3 is 15 residues long. The CDR3 region has the DNA TGTGCCAGCAGTTTTACTGGCAGGGGGCACAATGAGCAGTTCTTC. Its protein is CASSFTGRGHNEQFF.

Written as DNA, the CDR3 is TGTGCCAGCAGCTTAGGGCAGGTCGGCCATGGCTACACCTTC. It codes for CASSLGQVGHGYTF. The chain carries TRBV7-6 and TRBJ1-2; D unclear. This CDR3 spans 14 amino acids. The germline V and J ends were trimmed by 1 base and 6 bases, with 12 bases remaining between them. The V gene's germline CDR1 is SGHVS and CDR2 FNYEAQ.

The chain combines TRBV27 with TRBJ2-7; tentative D call: TRBD1 (5 bases). CDR1 is MNHEY and CDR2 is SMNVEV in the germline V gene (reference sequence). The V gene lost 4 bases and the J gene lost 1 base, with 8 bases spanning the gap. CDR3 length equals 13 residues. The chain's CDR3 is CASSWQGSYEQYF. In nucleotides, the CDR3 is TGTGCCAGCAGTTGGCAGGGATCCTACGAGCAGTACTTC.

The sample holds many counts of this clonotype. This chain joins TRBV7-2 and TRBJ2-6; D is possibly TRBD2 (6 bases). The germline gives CDR1 SGHTA, CDR2 FQGNSA. The CDR3 has 17 residues. Trimming pared 5 bases from V and 1 base from J, leaving 15 bases between. The CDR3 DNA reads TGTGCCAGCAGCGAGCGGGTCCGGCCATCTGGGGCCAACGTCCTGACTTTC. As protein: CASSERVRPSGANVLTF.

This clonotype appeared a few times. The chain joins TRBV14 to TRBJ2-1, with 8 bases aligning to TRBD2. Losses at the gene ends were 2 bases for V and 7 bases for J; bases not matched to a gene: 7. Germline V CDR1 and CDR2: SGHDN, FVKESK. The CDR3 spans 15 residues. The CDR3 is CASSQRGGQVNEQFF. The CDR3 bases are TGTGCCAGCAGCCAACGGGGGGGCCAAGTGAATGAGCAGTTCTTC.

The V call is TRBV5-1, the J call TRBJ2-3, with TRBD1 as a possible D gene (6 bases). CDR1 is SGHRS and CDR2 is YFSETQ in the germline V gene. CDR3 length: 12 residues. Trimming removed 2 bases at V and 9 bases at J, with 10 bases between. CDR3 nucleotides: TGCGCCAGCAGCTTTGATCAGGGGACGCAGTATTTT. Its protein product is CASSFDQGTQYF.

This clonotype was observed a handful of times. The chain recombines TRBV12-3 or TRBV12-4 with TRBJ1-4; D may be TRBD1 (6 bases). The CDR3 is 15 amino acids. Trimming took off 3 bases at V and 8 bases at J, with 16 bases between the two ends. The CDR3 loop is CASSFSGRGREKLFF. The CDR3 nucleotides are TGTGCCAGCAGTTTTAGCGGCAGGGGACGGGAAAAACTGTTTTTT.

This chain joins TRBV2 and TRBJ1-6; the match to TRBD1 covers 9 bases. J was trimmed by 8 bases and V by 7 bases; bases with no gene match: 6. The CDR3 is 14 amino acids. The V gene's germline CDR1 is SNHLY and CDR2 FYNNEI. This CDR3 is CASILGQGDSPLHF. In DNA, the CDR3 is TGTGCCAGCATATTGGGACAGGGAGATTCACCCCTCCACTTT.